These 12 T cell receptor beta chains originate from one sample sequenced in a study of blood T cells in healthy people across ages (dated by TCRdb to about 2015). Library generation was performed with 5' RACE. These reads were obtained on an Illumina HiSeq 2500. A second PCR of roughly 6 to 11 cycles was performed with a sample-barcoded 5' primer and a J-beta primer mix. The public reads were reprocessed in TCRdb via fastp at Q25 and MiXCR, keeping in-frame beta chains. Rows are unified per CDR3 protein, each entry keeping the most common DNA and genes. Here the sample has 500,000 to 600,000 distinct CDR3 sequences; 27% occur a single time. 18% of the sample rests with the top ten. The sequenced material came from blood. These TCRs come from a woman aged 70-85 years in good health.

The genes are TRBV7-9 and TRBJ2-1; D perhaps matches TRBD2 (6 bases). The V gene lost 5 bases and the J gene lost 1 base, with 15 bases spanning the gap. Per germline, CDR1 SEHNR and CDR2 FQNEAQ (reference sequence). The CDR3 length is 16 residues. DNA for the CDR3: TGTGCCAGCAGCACTACCGGGACTGTTTCCTACAATGAGCAGTTCTTC. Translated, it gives CASSTTGTVSYNEQFF.

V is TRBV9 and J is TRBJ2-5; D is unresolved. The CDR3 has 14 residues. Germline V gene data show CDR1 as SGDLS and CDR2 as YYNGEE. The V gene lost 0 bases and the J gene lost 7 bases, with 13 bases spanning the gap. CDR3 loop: CASSVATDGSTQYF. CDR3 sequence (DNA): TGTGCCAGCAGCGTAGCTACGGACGGTTCGACCCAGTACTTC.

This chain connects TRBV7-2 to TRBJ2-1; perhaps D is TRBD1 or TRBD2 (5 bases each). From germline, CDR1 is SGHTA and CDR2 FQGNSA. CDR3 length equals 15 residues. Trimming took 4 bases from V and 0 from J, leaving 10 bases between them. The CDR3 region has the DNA TGTGCCAGCAGCTGGGACCTGAACTCCTACAATGAGCAGTTCTTC. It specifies CASSWDLNSYNEQFF.

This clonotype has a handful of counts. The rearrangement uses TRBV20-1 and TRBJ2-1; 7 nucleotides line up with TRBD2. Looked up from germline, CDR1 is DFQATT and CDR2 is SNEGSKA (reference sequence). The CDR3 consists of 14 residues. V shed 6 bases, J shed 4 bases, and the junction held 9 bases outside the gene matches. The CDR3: CSARSLAAYNEQFF. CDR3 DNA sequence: TGCAGTGCCAGGTCGCTAGCGGCGTACAATGAGCAGTTCTTC.

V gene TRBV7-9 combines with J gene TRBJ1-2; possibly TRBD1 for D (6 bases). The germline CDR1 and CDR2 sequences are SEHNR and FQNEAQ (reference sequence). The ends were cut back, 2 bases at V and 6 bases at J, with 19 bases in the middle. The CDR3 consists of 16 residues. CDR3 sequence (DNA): TGTGCCAGCAGCTTACTCCGGGGCAGGGGATCTAATGGCTACACCTTC. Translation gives CASSLLRGRGSNGYTF. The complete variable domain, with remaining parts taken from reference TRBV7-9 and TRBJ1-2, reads DTGVSQNPRHKITKRGQNVTFRCDPISEHNRLYWYRQTLGQGPEFLTYFQNEAQLEKSRLLSDRFSAERPKGSFSTLEIQRTEQGDSAMYLCASSLLRGRGSNGYTFGSGTRLTVV.

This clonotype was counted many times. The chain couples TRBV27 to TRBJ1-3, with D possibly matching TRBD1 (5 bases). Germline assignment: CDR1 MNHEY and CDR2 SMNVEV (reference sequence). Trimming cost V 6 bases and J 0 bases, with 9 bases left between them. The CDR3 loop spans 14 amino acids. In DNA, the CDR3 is TGTGCCAGCAGCCCCGGGGGCTCTGGAAACACCATATATTTT. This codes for CASSPGGSGNTIYF.

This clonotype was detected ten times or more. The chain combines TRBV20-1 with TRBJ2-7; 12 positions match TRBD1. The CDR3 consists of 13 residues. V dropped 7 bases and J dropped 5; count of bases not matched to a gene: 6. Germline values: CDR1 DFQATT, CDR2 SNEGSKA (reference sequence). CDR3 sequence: CSVRDRGPNEQYF. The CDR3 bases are TGCAGTGTCAGGGACAGGGGGCCGAACGAGCAGTACTTC.

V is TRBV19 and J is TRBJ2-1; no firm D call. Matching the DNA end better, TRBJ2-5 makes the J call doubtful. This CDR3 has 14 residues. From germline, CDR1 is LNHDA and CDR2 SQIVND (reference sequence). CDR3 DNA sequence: TGTGCCAGTAAAGGAATTGCTTCTCAAGAGACCCAGTACTTC. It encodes CASKGIASQETQYF.

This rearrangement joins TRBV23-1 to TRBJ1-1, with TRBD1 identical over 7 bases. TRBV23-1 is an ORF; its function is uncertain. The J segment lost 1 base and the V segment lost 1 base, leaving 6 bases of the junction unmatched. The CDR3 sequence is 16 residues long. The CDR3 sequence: CASSQLAGTENTEAFF. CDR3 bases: TGCGCCAGCAGTCAATTGGCGGGGACAGAGAACACTGAAGCTTTCTTT.

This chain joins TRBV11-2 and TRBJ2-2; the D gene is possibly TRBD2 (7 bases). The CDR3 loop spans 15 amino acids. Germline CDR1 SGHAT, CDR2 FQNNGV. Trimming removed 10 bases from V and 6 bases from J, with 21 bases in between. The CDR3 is CATLGGAIAAGELFF. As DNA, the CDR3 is TGTGCCACCCTGGGGGGGGCTATAGCCGCCGGGGAGCTGTTTTTT.

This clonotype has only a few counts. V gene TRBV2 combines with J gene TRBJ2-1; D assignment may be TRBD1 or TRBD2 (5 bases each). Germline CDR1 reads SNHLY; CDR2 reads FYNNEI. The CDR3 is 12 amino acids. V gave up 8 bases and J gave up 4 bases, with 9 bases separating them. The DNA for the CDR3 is TGTGCCAGCCTGGGGGTTTACAATGAGCAGTTCTTC. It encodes CASLGVYNEQFF.

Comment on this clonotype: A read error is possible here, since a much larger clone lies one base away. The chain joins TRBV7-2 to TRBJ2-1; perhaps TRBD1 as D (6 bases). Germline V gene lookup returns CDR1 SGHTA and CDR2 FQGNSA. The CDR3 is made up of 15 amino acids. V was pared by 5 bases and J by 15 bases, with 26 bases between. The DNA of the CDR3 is TGTGCCAGCAGCATGGGACATCTAACGACCTCACCCCTGTTCTTC. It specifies CASSMGHLTTSPLFF.